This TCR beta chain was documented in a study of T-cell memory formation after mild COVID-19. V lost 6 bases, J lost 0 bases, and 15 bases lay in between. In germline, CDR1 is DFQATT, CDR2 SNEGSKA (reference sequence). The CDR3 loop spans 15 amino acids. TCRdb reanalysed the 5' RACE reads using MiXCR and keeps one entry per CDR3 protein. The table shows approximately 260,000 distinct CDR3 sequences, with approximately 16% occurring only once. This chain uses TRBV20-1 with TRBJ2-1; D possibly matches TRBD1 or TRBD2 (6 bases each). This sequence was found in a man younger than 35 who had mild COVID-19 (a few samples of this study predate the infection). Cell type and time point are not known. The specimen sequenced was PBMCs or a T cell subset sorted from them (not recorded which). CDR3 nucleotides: TGCAGTGCCGATGGACGGGGGCCCTCCTACAATGAGCAGTTCTTC. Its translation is CSADGRGPSYNEQFF.